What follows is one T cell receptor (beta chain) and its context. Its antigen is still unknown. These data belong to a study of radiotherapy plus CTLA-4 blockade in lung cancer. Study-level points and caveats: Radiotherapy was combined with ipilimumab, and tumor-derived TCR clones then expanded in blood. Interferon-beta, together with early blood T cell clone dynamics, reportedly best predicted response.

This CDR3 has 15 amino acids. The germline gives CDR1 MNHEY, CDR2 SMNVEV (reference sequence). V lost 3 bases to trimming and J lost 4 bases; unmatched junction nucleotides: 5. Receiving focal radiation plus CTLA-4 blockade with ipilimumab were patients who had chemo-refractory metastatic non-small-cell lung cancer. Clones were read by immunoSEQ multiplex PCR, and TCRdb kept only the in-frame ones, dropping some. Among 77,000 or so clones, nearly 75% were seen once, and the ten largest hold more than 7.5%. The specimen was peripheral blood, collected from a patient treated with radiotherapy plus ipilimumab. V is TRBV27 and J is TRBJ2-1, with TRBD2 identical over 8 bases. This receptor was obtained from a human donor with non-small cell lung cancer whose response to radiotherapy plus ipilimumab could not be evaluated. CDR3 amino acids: CASSFLAGGYNEQFF. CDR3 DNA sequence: TGTGCCAGCAGTTTTCTGGCGGGGGGATACAATGAGCAGTTCTTC.